This T cell receptor (beta chain) was documented in a study of cytomegalovirus exposure and HLA in healthy donors. For this clone: The sample has other DNA sequences that encode this CDR3 too.

PCR amplification relied on 60 Vbeta primers (plus 13 Jbeta primers). Profiling relied on immunoSEQ multiplex PCR, and the TCRdb table lists in-frame clones only, not all of them. The sample has 150,000 to 200,000 clones; 81% are singletons. Germline V gene sequence: CDR1 SGHTA, CDR2 FQGNSA. V was shortened by 5 bases and J by 4 bases, with 11 bases between the two germline ends. CDR3 length: 13 residues. V gene TRBV7-2 combines with J gene TRBJ1-2; possibly TRBD1 for D (6 bases). Sequences were obtained from PBMCs. The source of this sequence is a woman aged 18-29 years in good health and CMV-seropositive. CDR3 nucleotides: TGTGCCAGCAGCCTGCAGGGGATCTATGGCTACACCTTC. It is translated as CASSLQGIYGYTF.